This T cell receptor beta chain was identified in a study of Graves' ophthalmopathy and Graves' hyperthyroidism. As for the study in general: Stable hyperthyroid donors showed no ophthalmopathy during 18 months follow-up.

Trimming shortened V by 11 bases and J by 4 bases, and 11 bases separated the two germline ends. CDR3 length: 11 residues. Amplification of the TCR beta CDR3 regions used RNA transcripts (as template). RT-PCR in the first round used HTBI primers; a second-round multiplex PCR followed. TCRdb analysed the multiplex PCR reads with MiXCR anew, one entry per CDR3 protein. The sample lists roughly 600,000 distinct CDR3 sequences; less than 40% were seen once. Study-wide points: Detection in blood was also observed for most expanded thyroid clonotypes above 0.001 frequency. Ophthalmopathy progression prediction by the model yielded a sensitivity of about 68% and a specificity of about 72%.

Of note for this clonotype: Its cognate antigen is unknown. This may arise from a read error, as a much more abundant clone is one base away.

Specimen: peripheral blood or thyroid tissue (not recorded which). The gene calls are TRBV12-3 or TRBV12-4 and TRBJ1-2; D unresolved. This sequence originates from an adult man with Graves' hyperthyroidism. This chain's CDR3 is CAGKTGYGYTF. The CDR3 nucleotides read TGTGCCGGCAAGACGGGCTATGGCTACACCTTC.